Below, 14 T cell receptor beta chains from the same sample are listed, as sequenced in a study of blood T cell repertoires in COVID-19. Some clones are missing from TCRdb's copy, which holds only in-frame ones; the method was immunoSEQ multiplex PCR. This sample has around 200,000 clones, with around 85% found just once. The sequenced sample was peripheral blood. These receptors were collected from a man in his forties or fifties with acute or convalescent COVID-19.

The rearrangement uses TRBV27 and TRBJ1-4; tentatively, D is TRBD1 (6 bases). Germline CDR1 and CDR2: MNHEY and SMNVEV (reference sequence). Trimming shortened V by 7 bases and J by 2 bases, and 26 bases separated the two germline ends. This CDR3 comprises 19 residues. CDR3 in amino acids: CASNCSPRGARSTNEKLFF. Written as DNA, the CDR3 is TGTGCCAGCAATTGTTCTCCCCGGGGGGCGCGGAGTACTAATGAAAAACTGTTTTTT.

For the CDR3, the DNA is TGTGCCAGTAGCGGTATAGCGGGAGGCATCAATGAGCAGTTCTTC. Its translation is CASSGIAGGINEQFF. V usage is TRBV19 and J usage is TRBJ2-1; 10 nucleotides line up with TRBD2. CDR1 LNHDA and CDR2 SQIVND come from the germline V gene (reference sequence). Trimming at V came to 6 bases and at J to 6 bases, leaving 8 bases not matched to a gene. The CDR3 sequence is 15 residues long.

The CDR3 loop reads CASSSTGFSLGYTF. The CDR3 region has the DNA TGTGCCAGTAGTTCAACAGGGTTCTCACTTGGCTACACCTTC. This chain joins TRBV19 and TRBJ1-2, with a tentative D call TRBD1 (6 bases). CDR3 length: 14 residues. Trimming stripped 5 bases from V and 7 bases from J, with 17 bases between. CDR1 is LNHDA and CDR2 is SQIVND in the germline V gene (reference sequence).

CDR3 nucleotides: TGTGCCGGAAACTCCAGGGGGTTTAATTCACCCCTCCACTTT. This codes for CAGNSRGFNSPLHF. The V call is TRBV6-5, the J call TRBJ1-6, with TRBD1 matching 7 bases. The CDR3 totals 14 residues. Germline loops: CDR1 MNHEY, CDR2 SVGAGI. V dropped 11 bases and J dropped 6; count of bases not matched to a gene: 10.

This clone came up once. The chain has TRBV7-8 and TRBJ2-5; 13 bases are a match to TRBD2. The CDR3 runs 15 residues. Germline V gene data show CDR1 as SGHVS and CDR2 as FQNEAQ. Germline trimming cut 5 bases from V and 5 bases from J; bases unmatched to any gene: 5. The CDR3 coding sequence is TGTGCCAGCAGCCCGGGACTAGCGGGACATGAGACCCAGTACTTC. Protein: CASSPGLAGHETQYF. The full variable domain, completed using reference TRBV7-8 and TRBJ2-5, is GAGVSQSPRYKVAKRGQDVALRCDPISGHVSLFWYQQALGQGPEFLTYFQNEAQLDKSGLPSDRFFAERPEGSVSTLKIQRTQQEDSAVYLCASSPGLAGHETQYFGPGTRLLVL.

This clone was seen a few times. The chain couples TRBV29-1 to TRBJ2-7; tentatively, D is TRBD2 (6 bases). The length of the CDR3 is 13 residues. Trimming cost V 7 bases and J 0 bases, with 13 bases left between them. Germline V CDR1 and CDR2: SQVTM, ANQGSEA. As DNA, the CDR3 is TGCAGCGCCCGACTAGGGAACTCCTACGAGCAGTACTTC. Translation gives CSARLGNSYEQYF.

The chain has TRBV13 and TRBJ1-2; 10 bases are shared with TRBD1. Germline V gene data show CDR1 as PRHDT and CDR2 as FYEKMQ (reference sequence). Trimming cost V 3 bases and J 3 bases; bases outside gene matches: 7. The CDR3 consists of 16 residues. CDR3 protein: CASSFPRQGADYGYTF. CDR3 coding DNA: TGTGCCAGCAGCTTCCCCCGACAGGGGGCGGACTATGGCTACACCTTC.

The V and J genes are TRBV9 and TRBJ2-5; no definite D call. The V end lost 4 bases, the J end lost 5 bases, and 15 bases lay between the germline ends. Germline values: CDR1 SGDLS, CDR2 YYNGEE. The CDR3 has 14 residues. The CDR3 DNA reads as TGTGCCAGCAGCAAAGACACCGTAAAGGAGACCCAGTACTTC. This codes for CASSKDTVKETQYF.

The gene calls are TRBV18 and TRBJ2-5, with 9 bases identical to TRBD2. Germline V lookup: CDR1 KGHSH, CDR2 LQKENI. V dropped 4 bases and J dropped 5; count of bases not matched to a gene: 20. This CDR3 is 19 amino acids long. Here the CDR3 reads CASSRKASGIIWVGETQYF. DNA of the CDR3: TGTGCCAGCTCACGAAAAGCTAGCGGGATAATTTGGGTGGGGGAGACCCAGTACTTC.

V gene TRBV5-1 combines with J gene TRBJ1-2; D call uncertain. Germline loops: CDR1 SGHRS, CDR2 YFSETQ. The CDR3 is made up of 16 amino acids. V was pared by 0 bases and J by 8 bases, with 20 bases between. The chain's CDR3 is CASSLGRSPEGGGYTF. The DNA for the CDR3 is TGCGCCAGCAGCTTGGGACGCAGCCCCGAGGGTGGGGGCTACACCTTC.

The chain joins TRBV27 to TRBJ2-5, with a possible D match to TRBD2 (5 bases). The CDR3 runs to 14 residues. The germline gives CDR1 MNHEY, CDR2 SMNVEV (reference sequence). Trimming left V 0 bases short and J 5 bases short, with 10 bases between. Written as DNA, the CDR3 is TGTGCCAGCAGTTTATCGCCCGAGCGGGAGACCCAGTACTTC. It translates to CASSLSPERETQYF.

The chain uses TRBV19 and TRBJ2-1; the match to TRBD2 covers 7 bases. CDR3 length: 15 residues. The junction had 10 bases not matched to a gene; V was cut back by 7 bases and J by 4 bases. CDR1 LNHDA and CDR2 SQIVND come from the germline V gene (reference sequence). The CDR3 DNA reads as TGTGCCAGTAACCCCGGCGGGGGACTATACAATGAGCAGTTCTTC. It translates to CASNPGGGLYNEQFF.

The CDR3: CASSLGQAGYNEQFF. The CDR3 DNA sequence: TGTGCCAGCAGCTTAGGCCAAGCCGGCTACAATGAGCAGTTCTTC. The rearrangement links TRBV7-8 to TRBJ2-1; D ambiguous. Germline values: CDR1 SGHVS, CDR2 FQNEAQ. This CDR3 is built from 15 residues. The ends were cut back, 1 base at V and 3 bases at J, with 10 bases in the middle. Looking up the rest from reference TRBV7-8 and TRBJ2-1 gives the full variable domain: GAGVSQSPRYKVAKRGQDVALRCDPISGHVSLFWYQQALGQGPEFLTYFQNEAQLDKSGLPSDRFFAERPEGSVSTLKIQRTQQEDSAVYLCASSLGQAGYNEQFFGPGTRLTVL.

V and J are TRBV14 and TRBJ1-3; D perhaps matches TRBD1 (5 bases). Germline V gives CDR1 SGHDN, CDR2 FVKESK. The CDR3 contains 12 residues. Trimming left V 0 bases short and J 16 bases short, with 13 bases between. The CDR3 protein is CASSQESLGLYF. The CDR3 DNA is TGTGCCAGCAGCCAAGAGTCGTTGGGACTCTATTTT.